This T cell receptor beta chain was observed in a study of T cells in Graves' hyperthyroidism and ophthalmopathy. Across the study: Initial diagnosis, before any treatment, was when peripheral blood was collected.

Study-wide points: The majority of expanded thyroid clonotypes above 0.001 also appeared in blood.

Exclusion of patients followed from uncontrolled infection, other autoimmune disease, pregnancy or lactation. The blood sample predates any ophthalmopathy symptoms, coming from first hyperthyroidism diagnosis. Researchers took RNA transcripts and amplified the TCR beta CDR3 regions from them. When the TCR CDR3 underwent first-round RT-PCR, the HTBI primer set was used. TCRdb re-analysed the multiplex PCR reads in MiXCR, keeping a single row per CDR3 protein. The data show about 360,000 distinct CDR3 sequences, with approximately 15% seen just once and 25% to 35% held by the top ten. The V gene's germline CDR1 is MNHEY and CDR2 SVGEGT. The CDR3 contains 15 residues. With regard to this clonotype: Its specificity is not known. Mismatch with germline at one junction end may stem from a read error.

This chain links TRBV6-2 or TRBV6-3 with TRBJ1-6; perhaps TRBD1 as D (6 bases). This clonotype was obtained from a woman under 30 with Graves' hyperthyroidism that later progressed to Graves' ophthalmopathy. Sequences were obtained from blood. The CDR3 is CASSDSRGYNSPLHF. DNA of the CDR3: TGTGCCAGCAGTGACTCCAGGGGTTATAATTCACCCCTCCACTTT.